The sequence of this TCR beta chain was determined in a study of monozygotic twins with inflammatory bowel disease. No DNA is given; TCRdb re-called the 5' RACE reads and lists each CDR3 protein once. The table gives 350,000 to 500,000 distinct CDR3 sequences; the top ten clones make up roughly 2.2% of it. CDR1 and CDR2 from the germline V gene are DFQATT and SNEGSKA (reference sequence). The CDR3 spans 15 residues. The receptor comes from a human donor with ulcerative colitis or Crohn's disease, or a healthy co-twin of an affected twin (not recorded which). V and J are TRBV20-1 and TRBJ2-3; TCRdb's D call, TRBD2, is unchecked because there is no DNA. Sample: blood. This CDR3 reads CSAYTGTSGADTQYF.